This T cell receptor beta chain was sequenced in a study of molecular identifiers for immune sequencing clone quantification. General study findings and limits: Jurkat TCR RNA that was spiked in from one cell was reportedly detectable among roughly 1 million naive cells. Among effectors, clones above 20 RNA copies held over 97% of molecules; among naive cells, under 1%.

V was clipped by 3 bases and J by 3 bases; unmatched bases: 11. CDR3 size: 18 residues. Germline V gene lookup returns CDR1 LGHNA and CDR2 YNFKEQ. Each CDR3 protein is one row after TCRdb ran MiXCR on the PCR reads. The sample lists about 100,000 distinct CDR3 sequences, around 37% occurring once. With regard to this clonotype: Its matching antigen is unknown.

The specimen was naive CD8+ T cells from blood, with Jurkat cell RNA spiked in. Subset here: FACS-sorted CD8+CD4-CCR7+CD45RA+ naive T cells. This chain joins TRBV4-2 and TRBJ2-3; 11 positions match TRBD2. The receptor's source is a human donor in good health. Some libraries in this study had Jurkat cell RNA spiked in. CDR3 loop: CASSHPIAGTSGTDTQYF. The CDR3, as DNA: TGTGCCAGCAGCCATCCCATAGCCGGGACTAGCGGTACAGATACGCAGTATTTT.